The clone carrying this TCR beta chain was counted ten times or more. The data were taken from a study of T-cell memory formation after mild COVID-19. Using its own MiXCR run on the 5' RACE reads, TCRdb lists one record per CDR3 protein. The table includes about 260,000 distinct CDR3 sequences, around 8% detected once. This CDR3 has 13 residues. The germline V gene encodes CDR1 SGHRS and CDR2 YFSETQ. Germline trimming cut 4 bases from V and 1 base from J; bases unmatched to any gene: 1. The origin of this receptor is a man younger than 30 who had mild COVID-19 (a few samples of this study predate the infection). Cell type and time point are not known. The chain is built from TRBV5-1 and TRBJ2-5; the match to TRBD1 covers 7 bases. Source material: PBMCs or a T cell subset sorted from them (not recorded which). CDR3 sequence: CASSGTVQETQYF. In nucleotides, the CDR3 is TGCGCCAGCAGCGGGACAGTCCAAGAGACCCAGTACTTC.